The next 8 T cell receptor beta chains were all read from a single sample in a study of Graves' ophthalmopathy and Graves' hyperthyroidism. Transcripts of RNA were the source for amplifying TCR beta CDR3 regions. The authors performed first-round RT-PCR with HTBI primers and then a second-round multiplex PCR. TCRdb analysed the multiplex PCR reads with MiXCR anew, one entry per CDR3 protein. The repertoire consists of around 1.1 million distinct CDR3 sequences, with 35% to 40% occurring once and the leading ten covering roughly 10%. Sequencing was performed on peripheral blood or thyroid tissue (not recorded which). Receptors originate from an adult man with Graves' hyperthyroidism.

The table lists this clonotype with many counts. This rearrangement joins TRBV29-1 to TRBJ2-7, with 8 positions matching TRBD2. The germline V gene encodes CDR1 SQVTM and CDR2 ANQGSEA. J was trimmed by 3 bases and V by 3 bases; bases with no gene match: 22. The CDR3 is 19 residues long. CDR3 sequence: CSVELVLPDHSGRSYEQYF. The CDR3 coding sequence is TGCAGCGTTGAGTTGGTACTACCGGACCACAGCGGGAGAAGCTACGAGCAGTACTTC.

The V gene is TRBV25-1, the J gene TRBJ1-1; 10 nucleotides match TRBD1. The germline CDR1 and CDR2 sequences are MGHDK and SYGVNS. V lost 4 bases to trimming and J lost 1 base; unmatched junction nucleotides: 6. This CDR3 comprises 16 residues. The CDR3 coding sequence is TGTGCCAGCAGTGTCCGGACAGGGGGTAGGAACACTGAAGCTTTCTTT. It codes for CASSVRTGGRNTEAFF.

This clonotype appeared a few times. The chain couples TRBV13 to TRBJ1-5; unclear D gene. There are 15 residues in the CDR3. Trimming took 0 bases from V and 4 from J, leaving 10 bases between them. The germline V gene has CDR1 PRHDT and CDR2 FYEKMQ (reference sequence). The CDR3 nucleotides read TGTGCCAGCAGCTTAGGCCCCTCGGTAAATCAGCCCCAGCATTTT. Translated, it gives CASSLGPSVNQPQHF. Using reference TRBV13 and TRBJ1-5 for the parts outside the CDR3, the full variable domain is AAGVIQSPRHLIKEKRETATLKCYPIPRHDTVYWYQQGPGQDPQFLISFYEKMQSDKGSIPDRFSAQQFSDYHSELNMSSLELGDSALYFCASSLGPSVNQPQHFGDGTRLSIL.

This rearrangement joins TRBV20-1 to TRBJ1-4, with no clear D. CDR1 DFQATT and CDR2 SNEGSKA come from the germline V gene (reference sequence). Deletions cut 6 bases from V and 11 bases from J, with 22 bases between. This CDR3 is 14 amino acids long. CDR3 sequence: CSAPFGRNLGKLFF. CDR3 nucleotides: TGCAGTGCCCCGTTTGGACGGAACCTCGGGAAACTGTTTTTT.

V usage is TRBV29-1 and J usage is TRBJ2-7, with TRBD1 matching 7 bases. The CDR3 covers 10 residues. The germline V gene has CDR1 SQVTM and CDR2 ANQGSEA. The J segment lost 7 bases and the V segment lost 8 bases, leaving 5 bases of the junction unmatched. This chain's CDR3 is CSLETGEQYF. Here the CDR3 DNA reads TGCAGCTTAGAGACAGGGGAGCAGTACTTC.

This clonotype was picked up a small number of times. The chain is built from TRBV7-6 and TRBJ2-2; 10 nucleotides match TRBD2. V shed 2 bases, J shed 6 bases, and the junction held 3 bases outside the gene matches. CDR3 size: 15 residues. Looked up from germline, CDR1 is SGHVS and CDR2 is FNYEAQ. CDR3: CASSLLSGGAGELFF. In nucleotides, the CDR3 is TGTGCCAGCAGCTTACTCAGCGGGGGGGCCGGGGAGCTGTTTTTT. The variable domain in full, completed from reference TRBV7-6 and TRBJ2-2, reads GAGVSQSPRYKVTKRGQDVALRCDPISGHVSLYWYRQALGQGPEFLTYFNYEAQQDKSGLPNDRFSAERPEGSISTLTIQRTEQRDSAMYRCASSLLSGGAGELFFGEGSRLTVL.

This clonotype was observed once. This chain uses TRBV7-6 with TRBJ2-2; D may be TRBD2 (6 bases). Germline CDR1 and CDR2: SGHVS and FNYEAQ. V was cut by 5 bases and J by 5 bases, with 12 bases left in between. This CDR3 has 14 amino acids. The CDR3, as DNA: TGTGCCAGCAGCGTTCCTCTAGCGACCGGGGAGCTGTTTTTT. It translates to CASSVPLATGELFF.

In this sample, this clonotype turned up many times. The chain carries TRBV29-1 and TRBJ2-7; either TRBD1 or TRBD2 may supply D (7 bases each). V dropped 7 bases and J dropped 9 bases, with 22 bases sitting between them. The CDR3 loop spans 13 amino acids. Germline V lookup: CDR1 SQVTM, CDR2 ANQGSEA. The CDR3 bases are TGCAGCGCTCCCGCAGGGGGTAGGGGGGGGCAGTACTTC. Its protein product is CSAPAGGRGGQYF.